This T cell receptor (beta chain) was sequenced for a study of memory CD4+ T cells and cytomegalovirus serostatus. Study conclusions and caveats: Of more than 150 reported CMV TCRbeta sequences, about 67 were found in memory CD4+ repertoires.

Points on this clone: As yet, its antigen is unknown.

The sort gate was single viable CD3+CD4+CD8-CD45RO+ cells for memory CD4+ T cells. Donors' CMV status reflects serum IgG against pp150, pp28, p38, p52. CD4+ T cells were isolated by positive magnetic selection. Trimming cost V 4 bases and J 6 bases, with 13 bases left between them. Germline lookup yields CDR1 SGHTA and CDR2 FQGNSA. The CDR3 is made up of 14 amino acids. Per the study methods: Out-of-frame sequences were removed, leaving about 2.2 million distinct TCRbeta sequences. Produced via immunoSEQ multiplex PCR; TCRdb's table is partial and in-frame only. V and J calls and clone size are as listed in that table; D and trimming were resolved from the DNA. The sample holds 60,000 to 70,000 clones, over 60% seen once.

The clonotype was recovered from an adult in good health and CMV-seronegative. Some clones in this sample may be carry-over from other donors' samples. This chain joins TRBV7-2 and TRBJ1-5, with D hard to call. Sequenced sample: memory CD4+ T cells from blood. CDR3 amino acids: CASSSDPGGQPQHF. In DNA form, the CDR3 reads TGTGCCAGCAGCTCAGACCCCGGCGGTCAGCCCCAGCATTTT.